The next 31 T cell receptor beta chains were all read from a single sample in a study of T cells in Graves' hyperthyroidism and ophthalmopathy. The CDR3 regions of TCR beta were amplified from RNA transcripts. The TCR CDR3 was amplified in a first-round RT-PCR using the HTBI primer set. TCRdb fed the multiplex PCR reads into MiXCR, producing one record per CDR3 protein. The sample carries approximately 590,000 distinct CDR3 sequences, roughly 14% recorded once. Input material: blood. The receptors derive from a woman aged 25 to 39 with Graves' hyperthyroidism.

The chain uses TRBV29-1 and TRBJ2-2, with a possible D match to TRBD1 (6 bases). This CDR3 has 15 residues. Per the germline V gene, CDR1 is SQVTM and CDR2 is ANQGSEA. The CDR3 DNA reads TGCATCAAGTTGAGGGTACAGGGATCCACCGGGGAGCTGTTTTTT. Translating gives CIKLRVQGSTGELFF.

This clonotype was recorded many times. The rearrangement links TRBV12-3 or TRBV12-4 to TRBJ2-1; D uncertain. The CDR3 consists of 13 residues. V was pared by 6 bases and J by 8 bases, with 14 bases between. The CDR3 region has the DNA TGTGCCAGCAGAACCACCTCTAAGGATGAGCAGTTCTTC. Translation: CASRTTSKDEQFF.

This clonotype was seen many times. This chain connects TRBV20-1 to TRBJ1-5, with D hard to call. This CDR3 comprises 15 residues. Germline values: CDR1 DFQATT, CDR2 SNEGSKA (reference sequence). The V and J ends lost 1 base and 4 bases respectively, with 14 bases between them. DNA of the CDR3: TGCAGTGCTAGAGTGGGAAGTGTGGGGAATCAGCCCCAGCATTTT. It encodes CSARVGSVGNQPQHF.

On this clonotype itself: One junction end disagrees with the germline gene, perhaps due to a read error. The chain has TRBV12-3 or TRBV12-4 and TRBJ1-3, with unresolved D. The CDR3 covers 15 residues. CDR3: CASSFGERSGDTIYF. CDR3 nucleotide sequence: TGTGCCAGCAGTTTTGGAGAACGCTCTGGAGACACCATATATTTT.

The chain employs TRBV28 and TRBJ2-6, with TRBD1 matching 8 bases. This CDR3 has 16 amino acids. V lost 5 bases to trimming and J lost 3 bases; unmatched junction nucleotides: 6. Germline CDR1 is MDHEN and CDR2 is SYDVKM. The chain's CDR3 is CASSPLGQGGANVLTF. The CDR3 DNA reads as TGTGCCAGCAGTCCCTTAGGACAGGGTGGGGCCAACGTCCTGACTTTC.

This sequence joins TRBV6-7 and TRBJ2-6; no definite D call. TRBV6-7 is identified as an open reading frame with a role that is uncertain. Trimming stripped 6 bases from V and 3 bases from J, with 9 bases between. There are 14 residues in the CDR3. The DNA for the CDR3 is TGTGCCAGCAGGGAATTCTTTGGGGCCAACGTCCTGACTTTC. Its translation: CASREFFGANVLTF.

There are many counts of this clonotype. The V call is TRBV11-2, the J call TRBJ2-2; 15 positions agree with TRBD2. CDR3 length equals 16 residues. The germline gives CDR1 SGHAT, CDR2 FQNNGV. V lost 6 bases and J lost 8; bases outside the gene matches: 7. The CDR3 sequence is CASRLSGTSGRGELFF. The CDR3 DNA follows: TGTGCCAGCAGACTATCCGGGACTAGCGGGAGGGGGGAGCTGTTTTTT.

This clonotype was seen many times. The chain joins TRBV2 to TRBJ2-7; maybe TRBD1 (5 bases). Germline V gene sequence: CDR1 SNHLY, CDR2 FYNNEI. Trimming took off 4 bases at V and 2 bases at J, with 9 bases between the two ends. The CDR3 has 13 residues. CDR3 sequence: CASSAGQPYEQYF. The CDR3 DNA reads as TGTGCCAGCAGTGCTGGACAACCCTACGAGCAGTACTTC. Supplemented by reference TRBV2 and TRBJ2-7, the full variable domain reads EPEVTQTPSHQVTQMGQEVILRCVPISNHLYFYWYRQILGQKVEFLVSFYNNEISEKSEIFDDQFSVERPDGSNFTLKIRSTKLEDSAMYFCASSAGQPYEQYFGPGTRLTVT.

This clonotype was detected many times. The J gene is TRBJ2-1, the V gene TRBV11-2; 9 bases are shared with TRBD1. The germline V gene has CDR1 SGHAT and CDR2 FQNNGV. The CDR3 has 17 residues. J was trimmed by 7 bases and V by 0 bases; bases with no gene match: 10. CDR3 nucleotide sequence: TGTGCCAGCAGCTTAGATTCTAGGGACAGGGAAATTAATGAGCAGTTCTTC. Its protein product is CASSLDSRDREINEQFF.

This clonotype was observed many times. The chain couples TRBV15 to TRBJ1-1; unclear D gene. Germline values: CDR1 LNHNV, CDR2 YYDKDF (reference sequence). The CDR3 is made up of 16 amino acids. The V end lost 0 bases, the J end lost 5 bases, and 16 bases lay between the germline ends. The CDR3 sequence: CATSRDLPLSQTEAFF. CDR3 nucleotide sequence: TGTGCCACCAGCAGAGATCTGCCCCTGTCGCAGACTGAAGCTTTCTTT.

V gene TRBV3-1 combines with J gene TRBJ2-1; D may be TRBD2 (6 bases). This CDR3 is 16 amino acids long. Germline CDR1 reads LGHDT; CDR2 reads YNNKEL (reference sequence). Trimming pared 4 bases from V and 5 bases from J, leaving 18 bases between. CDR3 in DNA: TGTGCCAGCAGCCCCAGTATAGGGACGGGAGACAATGAGCAGTTCTTC. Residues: CASSPSIGTGDNEQFF.

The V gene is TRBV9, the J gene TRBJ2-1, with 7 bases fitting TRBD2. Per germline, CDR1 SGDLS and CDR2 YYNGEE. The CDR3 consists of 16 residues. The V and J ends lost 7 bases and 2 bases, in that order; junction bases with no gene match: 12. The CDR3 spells CASSTTGGSTYNEQFF. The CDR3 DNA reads TGTGCCAGCTCCACCACCGGCGGGAGTACCTACAATGAGCAGTTCTTC.

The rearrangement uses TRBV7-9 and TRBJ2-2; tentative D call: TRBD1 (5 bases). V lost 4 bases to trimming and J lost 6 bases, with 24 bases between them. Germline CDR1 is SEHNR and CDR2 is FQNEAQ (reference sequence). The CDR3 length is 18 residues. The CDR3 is CASSSLGAESVAAGELFF. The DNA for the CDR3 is TGTGCCAGCAGCTCCCTAGGGGCAGAGAGCGTTGCCGCCGGGGAGCTGTTTTTT.

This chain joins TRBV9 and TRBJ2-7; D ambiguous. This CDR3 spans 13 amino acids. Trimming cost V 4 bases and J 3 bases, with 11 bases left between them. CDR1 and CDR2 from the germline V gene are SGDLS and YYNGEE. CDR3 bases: TGTGCCAGCAGCCTCGGACCTATCTACGAGCAGTACTTC. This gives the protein CASSLGPIYEQYF.

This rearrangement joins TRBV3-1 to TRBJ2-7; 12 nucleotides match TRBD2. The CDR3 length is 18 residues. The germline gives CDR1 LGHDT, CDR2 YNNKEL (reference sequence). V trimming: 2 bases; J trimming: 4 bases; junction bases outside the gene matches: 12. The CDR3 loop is CASSQSLLAGGPQYEQYF. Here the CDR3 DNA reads TGTGCCAGCAGCCAATCTTTACTAGCGGGAGGCCCTCAGTACGAGCAGTACTTC.

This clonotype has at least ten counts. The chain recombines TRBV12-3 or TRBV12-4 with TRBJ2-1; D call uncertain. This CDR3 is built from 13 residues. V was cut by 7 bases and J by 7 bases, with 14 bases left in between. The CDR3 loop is CASTSWGPNEQFF. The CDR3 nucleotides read TGTGCCAGCACCTCGTGGGGTCCTAATGAGCAGTTCTTC.

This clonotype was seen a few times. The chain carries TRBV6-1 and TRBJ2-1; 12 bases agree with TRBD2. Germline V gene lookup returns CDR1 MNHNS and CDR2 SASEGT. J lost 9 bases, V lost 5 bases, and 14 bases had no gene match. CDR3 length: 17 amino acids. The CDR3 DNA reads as TGTGCCAGCAGTTATCGGGCCTCTAGCGGGAGGGCGGCTGAGCAGTTCTTC. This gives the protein CASSYRASSGRAAEQFF.

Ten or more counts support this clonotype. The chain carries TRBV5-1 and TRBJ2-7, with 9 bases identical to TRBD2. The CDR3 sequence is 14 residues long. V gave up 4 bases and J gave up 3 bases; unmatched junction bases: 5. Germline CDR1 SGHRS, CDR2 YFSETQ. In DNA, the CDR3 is TGCGCCAGCAGCCCCCTGACTAGCGGCTACGAGCAGTACTTC. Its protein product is CASSPLTSGYEQYF.

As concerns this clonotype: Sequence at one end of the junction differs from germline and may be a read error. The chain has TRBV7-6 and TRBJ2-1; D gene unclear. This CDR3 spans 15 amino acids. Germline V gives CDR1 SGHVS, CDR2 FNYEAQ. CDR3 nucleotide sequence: TGTGTCAGCAGCTTAGGGTCTCGGGTAGCAAATGAGCAGTTCTTC. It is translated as CVSSLGSRVANEQFF. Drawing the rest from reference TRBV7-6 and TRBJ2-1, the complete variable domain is GAGVSQSPRYKVTKRGQDVALRCDPISGHVSLYWYRQALGQGPEFLTYFNYEAQQDKSGLPNDRFSAERPEGSISTLTIQRTEQRDSAMYRCVSSLGSRVANEQFFGPGTRLTVL.

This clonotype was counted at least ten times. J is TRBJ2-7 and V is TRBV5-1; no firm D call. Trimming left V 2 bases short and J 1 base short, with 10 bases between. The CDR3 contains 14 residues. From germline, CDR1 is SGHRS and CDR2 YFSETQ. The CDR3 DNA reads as TGCGCCAGCAGCTTCTCTTCAGGATCCTACGAGCAGTACTTC. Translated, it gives CASSFSSGSYEQYF.

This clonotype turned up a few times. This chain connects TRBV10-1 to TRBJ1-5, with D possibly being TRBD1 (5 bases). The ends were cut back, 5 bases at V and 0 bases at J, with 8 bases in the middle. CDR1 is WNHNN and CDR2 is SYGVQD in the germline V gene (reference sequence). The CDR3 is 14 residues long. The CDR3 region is CASSKTDSNQPQHF. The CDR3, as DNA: TGCGCCAGCAGTAAGACAGATAGCAATCAGCCCCAGCATTTT.

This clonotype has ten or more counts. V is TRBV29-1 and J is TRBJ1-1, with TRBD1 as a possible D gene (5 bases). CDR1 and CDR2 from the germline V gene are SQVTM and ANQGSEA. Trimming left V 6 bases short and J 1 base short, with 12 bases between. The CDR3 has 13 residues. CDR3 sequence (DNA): TGCAGCGTCGAGGGGCTTAGGAACACTGAAGCTTTCTTT. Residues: CSVEGLRNTEAFF.

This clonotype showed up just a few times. The CDR3: CASSLDIEPQHF. CDR3 nucleotides: TGTGCCAGCAGCTTAGATATCGAGCCCCAGCATTTT. This sequence joins TRBV7-9 and TRBJ1-5; D unclear. CDR3 length equals 12 residues. V was cut by 1 base and J by 8 bases, with 6 bases left in between. Germline V CDR1 and CDR2: SEHNR, FQNEAQ (reference sequence).

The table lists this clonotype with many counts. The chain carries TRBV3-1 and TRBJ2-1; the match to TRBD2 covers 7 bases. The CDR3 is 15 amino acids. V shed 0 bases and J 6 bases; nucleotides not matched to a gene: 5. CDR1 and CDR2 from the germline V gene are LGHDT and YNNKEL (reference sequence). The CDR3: CASSQDQAGPNEQFF. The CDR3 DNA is TGTGCCAGCAGCCAAGATCAAGCGGGGCCCAATGAGCAGTTCTTC.

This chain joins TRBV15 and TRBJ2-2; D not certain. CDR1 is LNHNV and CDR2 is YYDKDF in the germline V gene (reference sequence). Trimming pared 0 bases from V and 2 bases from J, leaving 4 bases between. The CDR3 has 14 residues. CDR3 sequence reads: CATSRDQNTGELFF. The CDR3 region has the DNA TGTGCCACCAGCAGAGACCAAAACACCGGGGAGCTGTTTTTT.

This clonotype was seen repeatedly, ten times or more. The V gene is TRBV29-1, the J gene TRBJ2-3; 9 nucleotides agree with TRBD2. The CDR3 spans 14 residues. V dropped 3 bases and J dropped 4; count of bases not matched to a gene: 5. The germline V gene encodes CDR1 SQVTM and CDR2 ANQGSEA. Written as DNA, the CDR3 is TGCAGCGTTGAGGGAGAGCGGGGGGCAGATACGCAGTATTTT. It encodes CSVEGERGADTQYF.

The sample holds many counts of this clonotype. CDR3 in amino acids: CASRIQGAQGNEQFF. The CDR3 nucleotides are TGTGCCAGCAGGATTCAGGGGGCGCAAGGCAATGAGCAGTTCTTC. The chain uses TRBV12-3 or TRBV12-4 and TRBJ2-1, with 8 bases matching TRBD1. The CDR3 covers 15 residues. Trimming at V came to 6 bases and at J to 6 bases, leaving 10 bases not matched to a gene.

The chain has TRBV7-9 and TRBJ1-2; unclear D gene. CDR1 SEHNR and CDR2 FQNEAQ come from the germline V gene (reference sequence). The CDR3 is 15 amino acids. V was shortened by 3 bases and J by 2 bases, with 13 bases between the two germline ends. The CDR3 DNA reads TGTGCCAGCAGCTTTAATATGGGTACAAACTATGGCTACACCTTC. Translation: CASSFNMGTNYGYTF.

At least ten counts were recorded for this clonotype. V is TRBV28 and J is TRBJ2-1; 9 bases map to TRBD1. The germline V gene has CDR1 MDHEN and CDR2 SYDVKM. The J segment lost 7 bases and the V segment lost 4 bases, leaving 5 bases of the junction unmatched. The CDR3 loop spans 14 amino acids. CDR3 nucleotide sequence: TGTGCCAGCAGTTCCCCACAGGGGGCTAATGAGCAGTTCTTC. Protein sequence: CASSSPQGANEQFF. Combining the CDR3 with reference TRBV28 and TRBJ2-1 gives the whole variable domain DVKVTQSSRYLVKRTGEKVFLECVQDMDHENMFWYRQDPGLGLRLIYFSYDVKMKEKGDIPEGYSVSREKKERFSLILESASTNQTSMYLCASSSPQGANEQFFGPGTRLTVL.

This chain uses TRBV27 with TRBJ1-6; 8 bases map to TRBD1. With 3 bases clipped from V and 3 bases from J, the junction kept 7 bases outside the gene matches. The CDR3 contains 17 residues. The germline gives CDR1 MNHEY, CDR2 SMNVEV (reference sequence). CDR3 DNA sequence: TGTGCCAGCAGTTTCAATACAGGGGGAATCTATAATTCACCCCTCCACTTT. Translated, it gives CASSFNTGGIYNSPLHF.

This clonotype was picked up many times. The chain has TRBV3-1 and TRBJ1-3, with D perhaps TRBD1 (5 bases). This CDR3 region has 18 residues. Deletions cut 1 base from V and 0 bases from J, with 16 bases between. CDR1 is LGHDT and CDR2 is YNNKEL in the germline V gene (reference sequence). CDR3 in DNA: TGTGCCAGCAGCCAAGTCGGGACGGCTAGTAGCTCTGGAAACACCATATATTTT. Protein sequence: CASSQVGTASSSGNTIYF.